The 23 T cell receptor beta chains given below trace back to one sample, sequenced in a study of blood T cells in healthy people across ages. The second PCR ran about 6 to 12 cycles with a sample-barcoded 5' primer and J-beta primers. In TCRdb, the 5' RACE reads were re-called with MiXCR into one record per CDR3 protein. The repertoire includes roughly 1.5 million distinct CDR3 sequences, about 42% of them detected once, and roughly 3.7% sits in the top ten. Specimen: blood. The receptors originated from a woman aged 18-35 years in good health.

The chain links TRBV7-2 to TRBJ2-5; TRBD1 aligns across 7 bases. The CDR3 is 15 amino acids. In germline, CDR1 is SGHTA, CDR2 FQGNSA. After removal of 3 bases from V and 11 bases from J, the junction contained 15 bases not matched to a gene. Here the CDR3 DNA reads TGTGCCAGCAGCTTGCCCGGGACAGTCTACAATGAGCAGTACTTC. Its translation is CASSLPGTVYNEQYF.

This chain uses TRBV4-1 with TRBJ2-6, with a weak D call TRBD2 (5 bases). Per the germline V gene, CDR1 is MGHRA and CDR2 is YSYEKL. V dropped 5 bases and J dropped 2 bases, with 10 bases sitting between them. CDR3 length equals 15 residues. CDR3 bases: TGCGCCAGCAGCGATAGACTAACTGGGGCCAACGTCCTGACTTTC. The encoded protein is CASSDRLTGANVLTF.

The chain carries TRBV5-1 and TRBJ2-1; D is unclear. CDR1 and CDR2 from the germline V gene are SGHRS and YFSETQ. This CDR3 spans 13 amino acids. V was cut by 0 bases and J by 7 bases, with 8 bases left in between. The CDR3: CASSLVPANEQFF. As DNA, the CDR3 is TGCGCCAGCAGCTTGGTGCCAGCTAATGAGCAGTTCTTC.

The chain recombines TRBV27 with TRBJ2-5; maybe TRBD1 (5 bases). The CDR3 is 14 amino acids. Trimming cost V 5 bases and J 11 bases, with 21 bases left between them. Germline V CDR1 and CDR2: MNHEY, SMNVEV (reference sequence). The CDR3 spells CASSARQYGNEQYF. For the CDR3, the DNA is TGTGCCAGCAGTGCACGACAGTATGGCAATGAGCAGTACTTC.

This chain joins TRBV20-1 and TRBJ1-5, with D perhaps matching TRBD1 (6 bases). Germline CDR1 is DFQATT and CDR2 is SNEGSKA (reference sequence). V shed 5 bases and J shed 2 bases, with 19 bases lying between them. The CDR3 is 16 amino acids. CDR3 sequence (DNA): TGCAGTGCTCCTCAACAGGGAGGTATTCGCAATCAGCCCCAGCATTTT. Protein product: CSAPQQGGIRNQPQHF.

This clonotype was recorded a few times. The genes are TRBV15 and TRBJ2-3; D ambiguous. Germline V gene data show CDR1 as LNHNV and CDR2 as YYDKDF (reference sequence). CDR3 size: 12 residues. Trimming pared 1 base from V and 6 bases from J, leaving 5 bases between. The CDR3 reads CATSRGVDTQYF. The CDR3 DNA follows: TGTGCCACCAGCAGAGGGGTGGATACGCAGTATTTT.

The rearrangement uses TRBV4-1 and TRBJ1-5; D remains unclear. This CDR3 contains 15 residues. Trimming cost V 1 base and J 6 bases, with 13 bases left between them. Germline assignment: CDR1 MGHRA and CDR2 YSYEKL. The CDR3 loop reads CASSQGPPLFQPQHF. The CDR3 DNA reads TGCGCCAGCAGCCAAGGACCACCCCTATTTCAGCCCCAGCATTTT.

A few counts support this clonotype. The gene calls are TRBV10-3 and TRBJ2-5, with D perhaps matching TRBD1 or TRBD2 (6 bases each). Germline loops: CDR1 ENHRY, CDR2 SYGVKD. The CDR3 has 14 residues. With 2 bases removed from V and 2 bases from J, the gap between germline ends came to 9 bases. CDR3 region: CAISERGVQETQYF. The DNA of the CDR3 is TGTGCCATCAGTGAGAGGGGGGTGCAAGAGACCCAGTACTTC.

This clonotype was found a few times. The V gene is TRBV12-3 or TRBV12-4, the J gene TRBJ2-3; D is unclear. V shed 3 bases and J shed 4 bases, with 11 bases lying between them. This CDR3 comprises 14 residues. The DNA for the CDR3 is TGTGCCAGCAGTTTCAGGCAACAAGCAGATACGCAGTATTTT. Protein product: CASSFRQQADTQYF.

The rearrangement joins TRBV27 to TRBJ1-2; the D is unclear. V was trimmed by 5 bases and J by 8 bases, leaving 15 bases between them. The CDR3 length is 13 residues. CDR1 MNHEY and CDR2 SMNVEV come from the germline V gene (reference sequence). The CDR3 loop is CASSRSGMMGYTF. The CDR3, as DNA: TGTGCCAGCAGTCGATCGGGGATGATGGGCTACACCTTC.

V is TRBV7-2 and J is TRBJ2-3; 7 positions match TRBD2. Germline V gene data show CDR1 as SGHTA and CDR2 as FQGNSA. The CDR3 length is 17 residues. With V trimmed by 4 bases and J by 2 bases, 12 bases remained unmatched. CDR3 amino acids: CASSSNGASGITDTQYF. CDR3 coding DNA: TGTGCCAGCAGCTCTAACGGCGCTAGCGGCATCACAGATACGCAGTATTTT.

In nucleotides, the CDR3 is TGCAGTGCTACGGACACCTACAATGAGCAGTACTTC. It yields the protein CSATDTYNEQYF. The V gene is TRBV20-1, the J gene TRBJ2-7, with D maybe TRBD1 (5 bases). Per the germline V gene, CDR1 is DFQATT and CDR2 is SNEGSKA (reference sequence). V lost 4 bases and J lost 7, with 14 bases in between. The CDR3 has 12 residues.

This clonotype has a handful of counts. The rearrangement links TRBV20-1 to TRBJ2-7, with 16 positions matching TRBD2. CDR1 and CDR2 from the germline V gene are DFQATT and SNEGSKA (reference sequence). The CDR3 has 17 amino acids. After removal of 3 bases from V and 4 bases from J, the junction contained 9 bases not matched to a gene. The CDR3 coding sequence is TGCAGTGCTAGTCGCGGGACTAGCGGGGGGGCGATTTACGAGCAGTACTTC. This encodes CSASRGTSGGAIYEQYF.

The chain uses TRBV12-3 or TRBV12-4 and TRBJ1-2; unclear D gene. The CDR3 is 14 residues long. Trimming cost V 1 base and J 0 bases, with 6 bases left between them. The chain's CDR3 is CASSLEISNYGYTF. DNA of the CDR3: TGTGCCAGCAGTTTAGAGATCTCTAACTATGGCTACACCTTC.

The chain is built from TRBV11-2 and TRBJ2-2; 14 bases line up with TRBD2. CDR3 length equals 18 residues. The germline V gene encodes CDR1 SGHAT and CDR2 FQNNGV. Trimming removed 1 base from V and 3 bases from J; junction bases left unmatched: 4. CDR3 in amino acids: CASSLAPGLAGDTGELFF. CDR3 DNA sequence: TGTGCCAGCAGCTTAGCCCCGGGACTAGCGGGGGACACCGGGGAGCTGTTTTTT.

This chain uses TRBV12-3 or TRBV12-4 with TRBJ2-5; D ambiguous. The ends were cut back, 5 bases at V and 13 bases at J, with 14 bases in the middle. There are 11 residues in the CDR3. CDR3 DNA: TGTGCCAGCAGTCCCGGTCCGCGGACGTACTTC. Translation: CASSPGPRTYF.

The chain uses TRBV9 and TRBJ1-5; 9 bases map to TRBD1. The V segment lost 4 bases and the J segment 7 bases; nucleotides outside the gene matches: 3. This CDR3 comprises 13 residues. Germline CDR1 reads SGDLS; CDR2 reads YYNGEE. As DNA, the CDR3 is TGTGCCAGCAGCATCGGGACAGGGCAGCCCCAGCATTTT. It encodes CASSIGTGQPQHF.

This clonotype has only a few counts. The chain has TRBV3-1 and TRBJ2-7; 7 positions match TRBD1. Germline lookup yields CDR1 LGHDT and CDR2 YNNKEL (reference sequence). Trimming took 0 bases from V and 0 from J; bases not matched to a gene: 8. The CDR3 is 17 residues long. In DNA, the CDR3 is TGTGCCAGCAGCCAAGATTTAGGGACAGTGAGCTCCTACGAGCAGTACTTC. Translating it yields CASSQDLGTVSSYEQYF.

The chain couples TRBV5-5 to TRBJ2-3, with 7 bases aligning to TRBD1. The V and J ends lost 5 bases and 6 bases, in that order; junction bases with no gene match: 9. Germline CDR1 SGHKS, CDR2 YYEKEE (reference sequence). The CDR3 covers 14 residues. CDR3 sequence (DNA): TGTGCCAGCAGAATCGACAGGGAAGGGGATACGCAGTATTTT. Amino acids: CASRIDREGDTQYF.

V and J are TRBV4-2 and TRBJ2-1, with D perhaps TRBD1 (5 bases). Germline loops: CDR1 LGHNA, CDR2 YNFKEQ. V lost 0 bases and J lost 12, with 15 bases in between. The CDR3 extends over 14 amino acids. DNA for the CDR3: TGTGCCAGCAGCCAAGAGCTTAGGGGAACCGGGCAGTTCTTC. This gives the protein CASSQELRGTGQFF.

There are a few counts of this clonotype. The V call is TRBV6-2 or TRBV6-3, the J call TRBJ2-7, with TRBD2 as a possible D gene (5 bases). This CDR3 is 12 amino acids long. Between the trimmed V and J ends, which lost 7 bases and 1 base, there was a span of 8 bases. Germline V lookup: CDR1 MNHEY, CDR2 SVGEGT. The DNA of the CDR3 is TGTGCCAGCAATCAGCGGTCCTACGAGCAGTACTTC. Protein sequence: CASNQRSYEQYF.

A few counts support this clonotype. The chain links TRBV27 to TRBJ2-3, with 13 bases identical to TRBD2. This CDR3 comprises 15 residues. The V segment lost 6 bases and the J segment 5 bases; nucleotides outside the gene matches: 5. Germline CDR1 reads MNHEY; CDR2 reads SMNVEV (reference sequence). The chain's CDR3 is CASSGLAGVLDTQYF. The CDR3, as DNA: TGTGCCAGCAGCGGACTAGCGGGAGTGTTAGATACGCAGTATTTT.

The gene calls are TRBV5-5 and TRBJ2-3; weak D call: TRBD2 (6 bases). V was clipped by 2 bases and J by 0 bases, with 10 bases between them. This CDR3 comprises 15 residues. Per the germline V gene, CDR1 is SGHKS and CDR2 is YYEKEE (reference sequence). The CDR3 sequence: CASSFTGVSTDTQYF. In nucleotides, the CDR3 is TGTGCCAGCAGCTTCACGGGAGTGAGCACAGATACGCAGTATTTT.